This is a list of T cell receptor beta chains from one sample in a study of spatial heterogeneity in lung cancer. Via MiXCR, TCRdb re-called the 5' RACE reads, giving one row per CDR3 protein. The table lists about 120,000 distinct CDR3 sequences, approximately 10% of them singletons. The starting material was PBMCs, obtained at follow-up. These receptors were taken from a female donor with early-stage non-small cell lung cancer. CDR3s include the opening cysteine and the closing phenylalanine or tryptophan. A D gene is named only where the DNA matches it firmly. Size values are once, few and many counts, or a class for expanded clones, and some rows have none.

clone_size d_call v_call cdr3_aa
many TRBD1 TRBV29-1 CSVKPSGTVTEAFF
. . TRBV28 CASSLTGSYTDTQYF
. TRBD1 TRBV7-2 CASSLARTGGSGYTF
. TRBD1 TRBV12-3/TRBV12-4 CASSTDRGWNSPLHF
. . TRBV27 CASRRKGLSEKLFF
. TRBD2 TRBV15 CATSRTSGPYEQYF
few . TRBV15 CATSRGEQPQHF
few TRBD2 TRBV4-2 CASSLRLAGGDVYNEQFF
many . TRBV27 CASSLSYNSPLHF
. . TRBV29-1 CSVDRPTEQFF
many TRBD1 TRBV28 CASSQDRAIQPQHF
few . TRBV2 CASQIHPGDTQYF
. TRBD2 TRBV28 CASSLSGAPTDTQYF
. . TRBV4-1 CASSQGYTQYF
many TRBD2 TRBV29-1 CSVATSGTNTGELFF
many . TRBV7-6 CASGQKRELFF
many . TRBV20-1 CSARSDGANQETQYF
few . TRBV7-2 CASSLNSNEQYF
. . TRBV27 CASSPFTGYTEAFF
many TRBD1 TRBV20-1 CSASYRGLAKNIQYF
. TRBD2 TRBV9 CASSGAGGGLAETQYF
many . TRBV7-9 CASSSGDFAKNIQYF
. . TRBV12-3/TRBV12-4 CASSLGWTSSGSPLHF
. TRBD2 TRBV29-1 CSVREAGYNEQFF
many TRBD2 TRBV20-1 CSARRRESYEQYF
. . TRBV6-2/TRBV6-3 CASELGPSSKQYF
. . TRBV5-6 CASSPKTQGYNEQFF
. . TRBV7-9 CASSLGRFEKLFF
. . TRBV20-1 CSADDTLNTEAFF
many TRBD2 TRBV27 CASSIRILAASYNEQFF
many . TRBV2 CASSEGWAEKLFF
. . TRBV19 CASRGQGNTEAFF
few TRBD1 TRBV20-1 CSAVRDRGSQQFF
. . TRBV10-3 CASRENYEQYF
few TRBD2 TRBV7-2 CASSLGLAGGTDTQYF
. . TRBV2 CASSEGRLDQPQHF
. TRBD1 TRBV20-1 CSALGQGDEQFF
many TRBD2 TRBV20-1 CSASAPGLAVRDTQYF
. . TRBV5-1 CASSNGQQYNEQFF
. TRBD2 TRBV24-1 CATSRSGSSGELFF
many . TRBV20-1 CSARKIGTLNYGYTF
few TRBD1 TRBV5-5 CASSRGQGLITEAFF
. TRBD1 TRBV12-3/TRBV12-4 CASRTGTVNEKLFF
many TRBD2 TRBV27 CASSLSGLAGGPYEQYF
. . TRBV3-1 CASSQARDQPQHF
few . TRBV6-6 CASSRGLAPQHF
many TRBD2 TRBV10-3 CAIRGLAQETQYF
many TRBD1 TRBV30 CAWSAIDRVNTEAFF
. . TRBV30 CAWSRGGVLSEKLFF
many . TRBV5-1 CASSPAINQETQYF
few TRBD1 TRBV28 CASSQGQKNQPQHF
few . TRBV6-5 CATRPGGGANNEQFF
. TRBD2 TRBV6-2/TRBV6-3 CASSYPPGLAGMSDTQYF
few . TRBV7-9 CASSFGGTMNTEAFF
. . TRBV5-1 CASSLQATSETQYF
. TRBD2 TRBV20-1 CSASCPSGQPYNEQFF
. . TRBV5-5 CASSSLTNFQPQHF
many TRBD1 TRBV9 CASSLMGQGLADTQYF